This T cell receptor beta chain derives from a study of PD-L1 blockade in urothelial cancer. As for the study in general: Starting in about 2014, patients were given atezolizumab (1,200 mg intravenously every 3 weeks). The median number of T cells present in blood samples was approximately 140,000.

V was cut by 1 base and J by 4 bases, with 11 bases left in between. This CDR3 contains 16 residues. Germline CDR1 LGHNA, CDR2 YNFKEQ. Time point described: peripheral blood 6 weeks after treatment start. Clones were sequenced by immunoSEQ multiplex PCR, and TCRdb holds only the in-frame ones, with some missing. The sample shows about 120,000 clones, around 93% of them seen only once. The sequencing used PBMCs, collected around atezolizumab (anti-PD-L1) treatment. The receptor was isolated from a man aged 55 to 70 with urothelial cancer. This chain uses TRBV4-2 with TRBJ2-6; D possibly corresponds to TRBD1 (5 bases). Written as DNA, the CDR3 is TGTGCCAGCAGCCAAGCCCAGGGCACCGGGGCCAACGTCCTGACTTTC. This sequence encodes CASSQAQGTGANVLTF.